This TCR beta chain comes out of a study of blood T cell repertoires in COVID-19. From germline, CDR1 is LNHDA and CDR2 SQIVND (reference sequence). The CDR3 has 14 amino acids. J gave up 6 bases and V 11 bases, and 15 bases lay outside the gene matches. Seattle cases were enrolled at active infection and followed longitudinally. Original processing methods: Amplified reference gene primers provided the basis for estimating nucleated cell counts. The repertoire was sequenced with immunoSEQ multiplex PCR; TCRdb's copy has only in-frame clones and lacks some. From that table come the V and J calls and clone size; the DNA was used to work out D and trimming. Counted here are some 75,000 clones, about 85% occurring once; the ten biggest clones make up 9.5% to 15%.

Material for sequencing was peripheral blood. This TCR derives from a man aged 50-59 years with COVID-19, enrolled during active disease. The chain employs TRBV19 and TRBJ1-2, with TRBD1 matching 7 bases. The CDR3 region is CAVENRGQWDGYTF. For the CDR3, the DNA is TGTGCCGTAGAAAACAGGGGCCAATGGGATGGCTACACCTTC.